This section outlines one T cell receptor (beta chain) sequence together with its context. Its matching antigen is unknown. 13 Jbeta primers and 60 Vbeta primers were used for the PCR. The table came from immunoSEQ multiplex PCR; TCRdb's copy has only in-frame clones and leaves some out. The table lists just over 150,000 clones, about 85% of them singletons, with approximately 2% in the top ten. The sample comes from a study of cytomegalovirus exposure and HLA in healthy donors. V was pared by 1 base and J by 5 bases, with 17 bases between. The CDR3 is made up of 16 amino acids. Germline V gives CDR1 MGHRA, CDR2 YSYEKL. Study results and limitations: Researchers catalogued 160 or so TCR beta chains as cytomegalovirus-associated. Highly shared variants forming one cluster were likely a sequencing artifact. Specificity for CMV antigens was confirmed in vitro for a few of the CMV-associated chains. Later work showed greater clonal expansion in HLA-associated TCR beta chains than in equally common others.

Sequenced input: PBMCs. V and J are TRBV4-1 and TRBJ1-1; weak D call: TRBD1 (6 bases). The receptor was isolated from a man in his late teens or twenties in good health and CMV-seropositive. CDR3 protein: CASSQVRRGRGTEAFF. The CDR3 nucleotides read TGCGCCAGCAGCCAAGTACGCCGGGGAAGGGGGACTGAAGCTTTCTTT.